This T cell receptor beta chain was documented in a study of cytotoxic CD8 clonotypes in ibrutinib-treated CLL. Sequencing was designed to attain a depth spanning 1 in 200,000 to 1 in 1 million T cells. Using immunoSEQ multiplex PCR, the repertoire was profiled, and TCRdb retains in-frame clones only, with some absent. The sample consists of over 120,000 clones, 76% of them appearing once. This clone was seen once. Cryopreserved PBMCs supplied about 2.1 micrograms of genomic DNA for TCR beta libraries. The germline CDR1 and CDR2 sequences are LGHNA and YNFKEQ. The CDR3 length is 15 residues. Trimming shortened V by 0 bases and J by 5 bases, and 10 bases separated the two germline ends.

V gene TRBV4-2 combines with J gene TRBJ2-2; TRBD2 is a possible D gene (5 bases). This TCR was sampled from a human donor with chronic lymphocytic leukemia. The starting material was PBMCs, obtained after 24 months of ibrutinib treatment. The DNA for the CDR3 is TGTGCCAGCAGCCAAGAGACTACCCTTACCGGGGAGCTGTTTTTT. Protein product: CASSQETTLTGELFF.